This T cell receptor (beta chain) derives from a study of T cell responses to AZD1222 COVID-19 vaccine. Here immunoSEQ multiplex PCR was the method, and the copy in TCRdb shows in-frame clones only, minus some. The sample includes 250,000 to 300,000 clones, 90% to 95% of them seen just once. V lost 4 bases to trimming and J lost 3 bases, with 10 bases between them. The CDR3 contains 13 residues. Per the germline V gene, CDR1 is LGHDT and CDR2 is YNNKEL (reference sequence). The chain employs TRBV3-1 (or the pseudogene TRBV3-2) and TRBJ2-7; the D gene is possibly TRBD1 (5 bases). This receptor was obtained from an adult who received the AZD1222 COVID-19 vaccine. The sequencing used peripheral blood, collected 28 days after the second AZD1222 dose. CDR3 nucleotide sequence: TGTGCCAGCAGCCCGACAGCCTACTACGAGCAGTACTTC. Protein product: CASSPTAYYEQYF.